Sequencing of this TCR beta chain was carried out in a study of blood T cell repertoires in COVID-19. Across the study: Samples taken during acute and convalescent COVID-19 were collected in the United States, Italy and Spain. T cells, B-cell-depleted T cells, or PBMCs supplied cDNA or gDNA.

As processed by the authors: Researchers report that nucleated cell counts were estimated from reference gene primer amplification. Sequencing was performed with immunoSEQ multiplex PCR; in TCRdb, only in-frame clones are kept and a portion is missing. The D gene and trimming were derived from the DNA, and the V and J assignments and clone size from that table. Of approximately 220,000 clones listed, roughly 87% are singletons. This clone has a handful of counts. The germline gives CDR1 SEHNR, CDR2 FQNEAQ (reference sequence). CDR3 length: 13 amino acids. Trimming removed 4 bases at V and 8 bases at J, with 14 bases between.

The clonotype was recovered from a woman aged 25-40 years with acute COVID-19. The V and J genes are TRBV7-9 and TRBJ1-1; perhaps TRBD1 as D (5 bases). The sample taken for sequencing was PBMCs or T cells enriched from blood (not recorded which). The CDR3, as DNA: TGTGCCAGCAGCTGGGCGCAGGGTGTGGAAGCTTTCTTT. This encodes CASSWAQGVEAFF.